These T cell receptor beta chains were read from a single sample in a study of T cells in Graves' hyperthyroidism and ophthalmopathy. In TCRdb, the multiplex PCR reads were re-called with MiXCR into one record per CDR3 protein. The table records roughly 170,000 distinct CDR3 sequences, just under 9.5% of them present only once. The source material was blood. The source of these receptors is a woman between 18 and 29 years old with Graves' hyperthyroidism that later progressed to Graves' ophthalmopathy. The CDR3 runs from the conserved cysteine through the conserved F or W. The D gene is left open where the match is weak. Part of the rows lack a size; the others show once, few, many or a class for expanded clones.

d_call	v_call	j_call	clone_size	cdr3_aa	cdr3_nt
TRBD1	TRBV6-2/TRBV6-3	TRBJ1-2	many	CASTYAPGQDYGYTF	TGTGCCAGCACCTATGCTCCGGGACAGGACTATGGCTACACCTTC
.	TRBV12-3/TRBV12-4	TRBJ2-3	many	CASTSLVDTQYF	TGTGCCAGCACCAGCCTGGTGGATACGCAGTATTTT
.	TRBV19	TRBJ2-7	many	CASSIRDGSYEQYF	TGTGCCAGTAGTATTCGGGACGGATCCTACGAGCAGTACTTC
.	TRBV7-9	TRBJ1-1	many	CASSFQGTMGTEAFF	TGTGCCAGCAGCTTCCAAGGGACCATGGGCACTGAAGCTTTCTTT
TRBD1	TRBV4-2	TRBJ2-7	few	CASSPLRTGVYEQYF	TGTGCCAGCAGCCCCCTCCGGACAGGGGTCTACGAGCAGTACTTC
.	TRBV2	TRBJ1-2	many	CASSERGQLGTF	TGTGCCAGCAGTGAAAGAGGGCAGCTTGGCACCTTC
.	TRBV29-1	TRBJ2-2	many	CSVEVQNTGELFF	TGCAGCGTTGAAGTTCAGAACACCGGGGAGCTGTTTTTT
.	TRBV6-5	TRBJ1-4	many	CASSYSQGQGEKLFF	TGTGCCAGCAGTTACTCTCAGGGACAAGGGGAAAAACTGTTTTTT
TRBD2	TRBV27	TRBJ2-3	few	CASSISGMGPDTQYF	TGTGCCAGCAGCATTAGCGGGATGGGCCCAGATACGCAGTATTTT
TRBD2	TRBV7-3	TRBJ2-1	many	CASSRLADNEQFF	TGTGCCAGCAGCCGACTAGCGGACAATGAGCAGTTCTTC
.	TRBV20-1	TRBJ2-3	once	CSASYRGTAFTYTQYF	TGCAGTGCTAGCTACCGCGGGACAGCCTTTACATATACGCAGTATTTT
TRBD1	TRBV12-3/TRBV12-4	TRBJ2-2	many	CASSPRGQGNTGELFF	TGTGCCAGCAGCCCGAGGGGACAGGGGAACACCGGGGAGCTGTTTTTT
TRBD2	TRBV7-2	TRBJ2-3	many	CASSPDSGGTDTQYF	TGTGCCAGCAGCCCGGATAGCGGGGGCACAGATACGCAGTATTTT
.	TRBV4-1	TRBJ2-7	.	CASSQDSENPYEQYF	TGCGCCAGCAGCCAAGATTCTGAGAACCCCTACGAGCAGTACTTC
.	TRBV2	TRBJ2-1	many	CASFRELLDEQFF	TGTGCCAGCTTTAGGGAACTACTCGATGAGCAGTTCTTC
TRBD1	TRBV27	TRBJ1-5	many	CATTLGQGRNQPQHF	TGTGCCACAACCCTCGGACAGGGAAGAAATCAGCCCCAGCATTTT